These T cell receptor beta chains were read from a single sample in a study of CD4 T cells in relation to SARS-CoV-2 and coronaviruses. Method: immunoSEQ multiplex PCR; TCRdb's copy keeps in-frame clones and lacks some. The sample lists about 30,000 clones, about two thirds occurring once. These TCRs' antigens remain unknown. The sample was CD4+ T cells from PBMCs, cultured in vitro. Every receptor here comes from a human donor in good health. CDR3s include the opening cysteine and the closing phenylalanine or tryptophan. The order of the fields is J gene, V gene, clone size, D gene, CDR3 DNA, CDR3 protein. The D gene is left open where the match is weak. The size of a clone is reported for some rows only, either as once, few or many, or as a class for expanded clones.

j_gene: TRBJ2-7
v_gene: TRBV5-6
abundance: .
d_gene: TRBD1
CDR3nt: TGTGCCAGCAGCGACAGGGGGCTTCTCTACGAGCAGTACTTC
CDR3aa: CASSDRGLLYEQYF

j_gene: TRBJ1-4
v_gene: TRBV11-3
abundance: .
d_gene: TRBD1
CDR3nt: TGTGCCAGCAGAAACAGGGGAACTAATGAAAAACTGTTTTTT
CDR3aa: CASRNRGTNEKLFF

j_gene: TRBJ2-7
v_gene: TRBV28
abundance: .
d_gene: .
CDR3nt: TGTGCCAGCAAACGGGCCGGAGGTGACTACGAGCAGTACTTC
CDR3aa: CASKRAGGDYEQYF

j_gene: TRBJ1-2
v_gene: TRBV27
abundance: .
d_gene: .
CDR3nt: TGTGCCAGCAGGACAACAGGCTCCGGCTATGGCTACACCTTC
CDR3aa: CASRTTGSGYGYTF

j_gene: TRBJ1-2
v_gene: TRBV10-3
abundance: .
d_gene: TRBD1
CDR3nt: TGTGCCATCAGTGAGGTCGGACAGGGCCCCCTCTATGGCTACACCTTC
CDR3aa: CAISEVGQGPLYGYTF

j_gene: TRBJ2-7
v_gene: TRBV5-1
abundance: .
d_gene: TRBD2
CDR3nt: TGCGCCAGCAGCCCGGACCCGGGACTAGCCGCGCACGAGCAGTACTTC
CDR3aa: CASSPDPGLAAHEQYF

j_gene: TRBJ1-1
v_gene: TRBV7-2
abundance: .
d_gene: .
CDR3nt: TGTGCCAGCAGCTTAGCAGGGGGGAGAAACACTGAAGCTTTCTTT
CDR3aa: CASSLAGGRNTEAFF

j_gene: TRBJ2-2
v_gene: TRBV30
abundance: .
d_gene: TRBD1
CDR3nt: TGTGCCTGGGCGGGACAGGGGATCGGGGAGCTGTTTTTT
CDR3aa: CAWAGQGIGELFF

j_gene: TRBJ2-3
v_gene: TRBV5-1
abundance: .
d_gene: .
CDR3nt: TGCGCCAGCAGCTTGGGACTAGACACAGATACGCAGTATTTT
CDR3aa: CASSLGLDTDTQYF

j_gene: TRBJ2-5
v_gene: TRBV2
abundance: .
d_gene: TRBD2
CDR3nt: TGTGCCAGTGTTGGCGGGGGGAGGGAGACCCAGTACTTC
CDR3aa: CASVGGGRETQYF

j_gene: TRBJ1-4
v_gene: TRBV4-3
abundance: .
d_gene: .
CDR3nt: TGCGCCAGCAGCCAAGTGCGGTGGGGGGTCAGGCTGTTTTTT
CDR3aa: CASSQVRWGVRLFF

j_gene: TRBJ2-7
v_gene: TRBV28
abundance: .
d_gene: TRBD1
CDR3nt: TGTGCCAGCAGTTCACCGGGACAGGGTGGCGAGCAGTACTTC
CDR3aa: CASSSPGQGGEQYF

j_gene: TRBJ1-2
v_gene: TRBV6-5
abundance: .
d_gene: TRBD1
CDR3nt: TGTGCCAGCAGTTACGGCCAGGGGGGCTTTGGCTACACCTTC
CDR3aa: CASSYGQGGFGYTF

j_gene: TRBJ2-1
v_gene: TRBV5-1
abundance: .
d_gene: .
CDR3nt: TGCGCCAGCAGCAACCTAATTGGGGTCAATGAGCAGTTCTTC
CDR3aa: CASSNLIGVNEQFF

j_gene: TRBJ2-7
v_gene: TRBV5-4
abundance: .
d_gene: TRBD2
CDR3nt: TGTGCCAGCAGCCCCCAAGCGGGGGCGGCCTACGAGCAGTACTTC
CDR3aa: CASSPQAGAAYEQYF

j_gene: TRBJ2-7
v_gene: TRBV6-2/TRBV6-3
abundance: .
d_gene: .
CDR3nt: TGTGCCAGCAGTGCCCATGGACCGAACTCCTACGAGCAGTACTTC
CDR3aa: CASSAHGPNSYEQYF

j_gene: TRBJ2-3
v_gene: TRBV7-9
abundance: .
d_gene: TRBD2
CDR3nt: TGTGCCAGCAGCCCCTGGACTAGCGGGGTGGCAGATACGCAGTATTTT
CDR3aa: CASSPWTSGVADTQYF

j_gene: TRBJ2-6
v_gene: TRBV18
abundance: .
d_gene: .
CDR3nt: TGTGCCAGCTCGTCAGGGCGGCCTGGGGCCAACGTCCTGACTTTC
CDR3aa: CASSSGRPGANVLTF

j_gene: TRBJ1-3
v_gene: TRBV9
abundance: .
d_gene: .
CDR3nt: TGTGCCAGCAGCCAGCCTTTCTCTGGAAACACCATATATTTT
CDR3aa: CASSQPFSGNTIYF

j_gene: TRBJ2-7
v_gene: TRBV5-1
abundance: few
d_gene: TRBD1
CDR3nt: TGCGCCAGCGGGGACAGGGAAGGCGAGCAGTACTTC
CDR3aa: CASGDREGEQYF

j_gene: TRBJ1-2
v_gene: TRBV9
abundance: .
d_gene: .
CDR3nt: TGTGCCAGCCGGAGGGCTGTGGGGGGGCAGGTGGGAGGCTACACCTTC
CDR3aa: CASRRAVGGQVGGYTF

j_gene: TRBJ2-7
v_gene: TRBV19
abundance: .
d_gene: .
CDR3nt: TGTGCCAGTAGTATCGGGGGCCGCTACGAGCAGTACTTC
CDR3aa: CASSIGGRYEQYF

j_gene: TRBJ2-7
v_gene: TRBV5-1
abundance: .
d_gene: TRBD1
CDR3nt: TGCGCCAGCAGCTTGGGCCCGGGACAGGGGGCGAGGGAGCAGTACTTC
CDR3aa: CASSLGPGQGAREQYF

j_gene: TRBJ1-5
v_gene: TRBV3-1/TRBV3-2
abundance: .
d_gene: .
CDR3nt: TGTGCCAGCAGCCAAGGGAGGAGCAATCAGCCCCAGCATTTT
CDR3aa: CASSQGRSNQPQHF

j_gene: TRBJ2-5
v_gene: TRBV7-2
abundance: .
d_gene: .
CDR3nt: TGTGCCAGCAGTCGCGACCGGGAGACCCAGTACTTC
CDR3aa: CASSRDRETQYF

j_gene: TRBJ2-5
v_gene: TRBV7-2
abundance: .
d_gene: TRBD2
CDR3nt: TGTGCCAGCAGCTCCGGGACTAGCGGGGGGGCCTCAGAGACCCAGTACTTC
CDR3aa: CASSSGTSGGASETQYF

j_gene: TRBJ2-7
v_gene: TRBV7-2
abundance: few
d_gene: TRBD1
CDR3nt: TGTGCCAGCAGCTTAGGCTGGGACAGACTTCACTCCTACGAGCAGTACTTC
CDR3aa: CASSLGWDRLHSYEQYF

j_gene: TRBJ2-7
v_gene: TRBV3-1/TRBV3-2
abundance: .
d_gene: TRBD2
CDR3nt: TGTGCCAGCAGCCAAGTTGAAGCGGGGGGTTCCTACGAGCAGTACTTC
CDR3aa: CASSQVEAGGSYEQYF

j_gene: TRBJ2-1
v_gene: TRBV6-5
abundance: .
d_gene: .
CDR3nt: TGTGCCAGCAGCCGAGCGGCCGGAGCCTACAATGAGCAGTTCTTC
CDR3aa: CASSRAAGAYNEQFF

j_gene: TRBJ2-2
v_gene: TRBV11-2
abundance: .
d_gene: .
CDR3nt: TGTGCCAGCCACCGGGAGTTTAGTATAACCGGGGAGCTGTTTTTT
CDR3aa: CASHREFSITGELFF

j_gene: TRBJ1-5
v_gene: TRBV2
abundance: few
d_gene: .
CDR3nt: TGTGCCAGCAGTCACACAGGGAGGCCCCAGCATTTT
CDR3aa: CASSHTGRPQHF

j_gene: TRBJ1-4
v_gene: TRBV12-5
abundance: once
d_gene: .
CDR3nt: TGTGCTAGTGGTCCACACCGAGGTGGACTGTTTTTT
CDR3aa: CASGPHRGGLFF

j_gene: TRBJ2-1
v_gene: TRBV30
abundance: few
d_gene: .
CDR3nt: TGTGCCTGGGAGCAGGCGTTTGAGCAGTTCTTC
CDR3aa: CAWEQAFEQFF

j_gene: TRBJ1-5
v_gene: TRBV2
abundance: few
d_gene: .
CDR3nt: TGTGCCAGCAGTTTAGGGGATACGAGCAATCAGCCCCAGCATTTT
CDR3aa: CASSLGDTSNQPQHF

j_gene: TRBJ1-2
v_gene: TRBV9
abundance: .
d_gene: TRBD1
CDR3nt: TGTGCCAGCATCGGACAGGGGCAAGGCTACACCTTC
CDR3aa: CASIGQGQGYTF

j_gene: TRBJ2-5
v_gene: TRBV9
abundance: .
d_gene: TRBD1
CDR3nt: TGTGCCAGCAGCCGCGGGACAGGGGGGACCCAAGAGACCCAGTACTTC
CDR3aa: CASSRGTGGTQETQYF

j_gene: TRBJ1-6
v_gene: TRBV7-3
abundance: .
d_gene: TRBD1
CDR3nt: TGTGCCAGCAGCCAGGGACAGCCTAATTCACCCCTCCACTTT
CDR3aa: CASSQGQPNSPLHF

j_gene: TRBJ2-1
v_gene: TRBV30
abundance: .
d_gene: TRBD2
CDR3nt: TGTGCCTGGAGTGTTCTAGCGGGTACCTACAATGAGCAGTTCTTC
CDR3aa: CAWSVLAGTYNEQFF

j_gene: TRBJ2-5
v_gene: TRBV4-3
abundance: .
d_gene: TRBD1
CDR3nt: TGCGCCAGCAGCCAAGACCTGAGACAGGGATGGGAGACCCAGTACTTC
CDR3aa: CASSQDLRQGWETQYF

j_gene: TRBJ2-7
v_gene: TRBV6-5
abundance: .
d_gene: .
CDR3nt: TGTGCCAGCAGTTACGGGCAGGATGGACGCGAGCAGTACTTC
CDR3aa: CASSYGQDGREQYF

j_gene: TRBJ2-2
v_gene: TRBV11-1
abundance: .
d_gene: TRBD1
CDR3nt: TGTGCCAGCAGCTTTAATACGGACAGGGCCGGGGAGCTGTTTTTT
CDR3aa: CASSFNTDRAGELFF

j_gene: TRBJ2-7
v_gene: TRBV5-1
abundance: .
d_gene: .
CDR3nt: TGCGCCAGCTCAGATCAACGCTCCTACGAGCAGTACTTC
CDR3aa: CASSDQRSYEQYF

j_gene: TRBJ2-3
v_gene: TRBV2
abundance: .
d_gene: .
CDR3nt: TGTGCCAGCAGCTTCCGGGACATAGGCACAGATACGCAGTATTTT
CDR3aa: CASSFRDIGTDTQYF

j_gene: TRBJ2-7
v_gene: TRBV12-5
abundance: .
d_gene: .
CDR3nt: TGTGCTAGTGGTTTGACCATATTCGACTCGGACTTC
CDR3aa: CASGLTIFDSDF

j_gene: TRBJ2-7
v_gene: TRBV18
abundance: .
d_gene: .
CDR3nt: TGTGCCAGCTCACCAGGGACCCAGACGCTCTACGAGCAGTACTTC
CDR3aa: CASSPGTQTLYEQYF

j_gene: TRBJ2-3
v_gene: TRBV5-1
abundance: few
d_gene: .
CDR3nt: TGCGCCAGCAGCTTGGAGGCGGGGAGAACAGATACGCAGTATTTT
CDR3aa: CASSLEAGRTDTQYF

j_gene: TRBJ2-7
v_gene: TRBV6-2/TRBV6-3
abundance: .
d_gene: .
CDR3nt: TGTGCCAGCAGTTACTCTAACGGGATCGAGCAGTACTTC
CDR3aa: CASSYSNGIEQYF

j_gene: TRBJ2-4
v_gene: TRBV5-4
abundance: few
d_gene: .
CDR3nt: TGTGCCAGCAGCGGGGTCGGGGACATTCAGTACTTC
CDR3aa: CASSGVGDIQYF

j_gene: TRBJ1-2
v_gene: TRBV11-1
abundance: .
d_gene: .
CDR3nt: TGTGCCAGCAGCGCCGCAGGGGAATACTATGGCTACACCTTC
CDR3aa: CASSAAGEYYGYTF

j_gene: TRBJ1-4
v_gene: TRBV5-1
abundance: .
d_gene: .
CDR3nt: TGCGCCAGCAGCTTGGACACCAATGAAAAACTGTTTTTT
CDR3aa: CASSLDTNEKLFF

j_gene: TRBJ2-5
v_gene: TRBV6-5
abundance: .
d_gene: .
CDR3nt: TGTGCCAGCAGGGGAGGGGGGGAAGAGACCCAGTACTTC
CDR3aa: CASRGGGEETQYF

j_gene: TRBJ2-3
v_gene: TRBV3-1/TRBV3-2
abundance: .
d_gene: TRBD2
CDR3nt: TGTGCCAGCAGCCAAACCGCTAGCGGGGGGAGGGCTACGCAGTATTTT
CDR3aa: CASSQTASGGRATQYF

j_gene: TRBJ1-4
v_gene: TRBV5-1
abundance: .
d_gene: TRBD1
CDR3nt: TGCGCCAGCAGCTTGGGGGGACAGGGTGGCGAAAAACTGTTTTTT
CDR3aa: CASSLGGQGGEKLFF